A selection of T cell receptor beta chains follows, all from one sample in a study of T cells in localized non-small cell lung cancer. Profiling relied on immunoSEQ multiplex PCR, and the TCRdb table lists in-frame clones only, not all of them. The top ten hold more than 25% of the sample, which has around 29,000 clones, approximately 90% seen once. The sequencing used peripheral blood, collected before any cancer treatment. The receptor source for this set is a female donor older than 55 with stage I lung adenocarcinoma. The CDR3 runs from the conserved cysteine through the conserved F or W. A D gene is named only where the DNA matches it firmly. Rows may omit the clone size; those that give it use once, few, many or a size class.

d_call: -
j_call: TRBJ1-1
clone_size: -
v_call: TRBV18
cdr3_aa: CASSPERQTNTEAFF
cdr3_nt: TGTGCCAGCTCACCGGAGAGACAGACGAACACTGAAGCTTTCTTT

d_call: TRBD1
j_call: TRBJ1-5
clone_size: -
v_call: TRBV7-6
cdr3_aa: CASSLFSGGNQPQHF
cdr3_nt: TGTGCCAGCAGCTTATTTTCAGGGGGGAATCAGCCCCAGCATTTT

d_call: -
j_call: TRBJ2-3
clone_size: -
v_call: TRBV5-4
cdr3_aa: CASSLGQGLTDTQYF
cdr3_nt: TGTGCCAGCAGCTTGGGGCAGGGGCTCACAGATACGCAGTATTTT

d_call: -
j_call: TRBJ1-1
clone_size: -
v_call: TRBV5-6
cdr3_aa: CASSLLHSGAFF
cdr3_nt: TGTGCCAGCAGCTTGCTCCATTCGGGAGCTTTCTTT

d_call: TRBD1
j_call: TRBJ1-1
clone_size: -
v_call: TRBV18
cdr3_aa: CASSQMDRDEAFF
cdr3_nt: TGTGCCAGCTCGCAGATGGACAGGGATGAAGCTTTCTTT

d_call: TRBD1
j_call: TRBJ1-5
clone_size: -
v_call: TRBV28
cdr3_aa: CASTSASSQGVNQPQHF
cdr3_nt: TGTGCCAGCACGTCCGCATCGTCGCAGGGGGTGAATCAGCCCCAGCATTTT

d_call: -
j_call: TRBJ2-5
clone_size: once
v_call: TRBV5-4
cdr3_aa: CASSNSGRGGETQYF
cdr3_nt: TGTGCCAGCAGTAATTCGGGCAGGGGAGGAGAGACCCAGTACTTC

d_call: -
j_call: TRBJ1-4
clone_size: -
v_call: TRBV4-1
cdr3_aa: CASSQEQGATNEKLFF
cdr3_nt: TGCGCCAGCAGCCAGGAGCAAGGTGCAACTAATGAAAAACTGTTTTTT

d_call: -
j_call: TRBJ1-1
clone_size: -
v_call: TRBV2
cdr3_aa: CASSVPPGEAFF
cdr3_nt: TGTGCCAGCAGTGTCCCCCCCGGTGAAGCTTTCTTT

d_call: -
j_call: TRBJ2-3
clone_size: -
v_call: TRBV27
cdr3_aa: CASSRRSRFSDTQYF
cdr3_nt: TGTGCCAGCAGTAGGAGGAGCCGGTTTTCAGATACGCAGTATTTT

d_call: -
j_call: TRBJ1-1
clone_size: -
v_call: TRBV28
cdr3_aa: CASQRGDFMNTEAFF
cdr3_nt: TGTGCCAGCCAGAGGGGGGATTTCATGAACACTGAAGCTTTCTTT

d_call: -
j_call: TRBJ2-3
clone_size: -
v_call: TRBV5-1
cdr3_aa: CASSRPGALDTQYF
cdr3_nt: TGCGCCAGCAGCCGTCCCGGGGCCCTAGATACGCAGTATTTT

d_call: -
j_call: TRBJ1-1
clone_size: -
v_call: TRBV10-3
cdr3_aa: CAISAPDYTEAFF
cdr3_nt: TGTGCCATCAGTGCCCCAGACTACACTGAAGCTTTCTTT

d_call: -
j_call: TRBJ1-1
clone_size: -
v_call: TRBV5-1
cdr3_aa: CASSLANSNTEAFF
cdr3_nt: TGCGCCAGCAGCTTGGCGAACAGCAACACTGAAGCTTTCTTT

d_call: -
j_call: TRBJ1-6
clone_size: once
v_call: TRBV7-6
cdr3_aa: CASSFSGKNSPLHF
cdr3_nt: TGTGCCAGCAGCTTCTCAGGGAAAAATTCACCCCTCCACTTT

d_call: -
j_call: TRBJ2-3
clone_size: -
v_call: TRBV9
cdr3_aa: CASSVGGADTQYF
cdr3_nt: TGTGCCAGCAGCGTAGGTGGTGCGGATACGCAGTATTTT